These T cell receptor beta chains were read from a single sample in a study of cytomegalovirus exposure and HLA in healthy donors. This table comes from immunoSEQ multiplex PCR, and its TCRdb copy is limited to in-frame clones, with some not included. The data show about 190,000 clones, with 80% to 90% seen just once and approximately 1.6% held by the top ten. The sample consisted of PBMCs. All receptors derive from a middle-aged man in good health and CMV-seropositive. CDR3s include the opening cysteine and the closing phenylalanine or tryptophan. A D gene is named only where the DNA matches it firmly.

>TRBV4-3|TRBJ2-1|.
CASSQDPGRLYNEQFF
>TRBV18|TRBJ1-1|.
CASSPLSRQTNTEAFF
>TRBV5-1|TRBJ1-1|.
CASSFYGGSNTEAFF
>TRBV25-1|TRBJ2-7|TRBD2
CASSALGAGRQQYF
>TRBV30|TRBJ1-1|.
CAWIPISNTEAFF
>TRBV11-2|TRBJ1-3|.
CASSRGRGAGNTIYF
>TRBV29-1|TRBJ2-7|.
CSVARGPRYEQYF
>TRBV7-2|TRBJ1-1|TRBD1
CASSSPRTGLNTEAFF
>TRBV5-6|TRBJ2-3|.
CASSVWQAGTQYF
>TRBV5-6|TRBJ2-1|TRBD2
CASSLAGTSNFREQFF
>TRBV30|TRBJ1-4|.
CAWQPAGANEKLFF
>TRBV30|TRBJ2-7|TRBD2
CACTGTSGFYEQYF
>TRBV27|TRBJ2-5|TRBD1
CASRSDRAGGETQYF
>TRBV19|TRBJ1-5|.
CASSIVATSNQPQHF
>TRBV2|.|.
CASRKLDRGGGYEQYF
>TRBV5-1|TRBJ2-7|TRBD1
CASSLGTGAEQYF
>TRBV5-4|TRBJ1-3|TRBD1
CASSTGQGGGNTIYF
>TRBV28|TRBJ1-2|TRBD1
CASSSPRGRGGLNYGYTF
>TRBV6-5|TRBJ1-4|.
CASSGSDQLFF
>TRBV6-5|TRBJ1-1|.
CASNRTPGTEAFF
>TRBV30|TRBJ2-3|.
CAWSAHSTDTQYF
>TRBV19|TRBJ2-5|.
CASSIRVQETQYF
>TRBV5-6|TRBJ1-1|.
CASSLGLVEAFF
>TRBV27|TRBJ2-7|.
CASSLSGQNYEQYF
>TRBV11-1|TRBJ1-2|TRBD1
CASSLGWDRSDGYTF
>TRBV27|TRBJ1-2|TRBD1
CASSPPGQGIYGYTF
>TRBV7-6|TRBJ1-1|.
CASSLGQNTEAFF
>TRBV4-1|TRBJ2-7|.
CASSQTQFWEQYF
>TRBV14|TRBJ1-1|TRBD1
CASSPWPVQGAGRNTEAFF
>TRBV9|TRBJ2-7|TRBD1
CASTPQVDRVGEQYF
>TRBV28|TRBJ2-7|.
CASSSPQKQYF
>TRBV9|TRBJ2-5|TRBD1
CASSEGQGQETQYF
>TRBV30|TRBJ1-4|.
CAWNAQREKLFF
>TRBV5-1|TRBJ1-2|TRBD1
CASSPEDRRRFYGYTF
>TRBV28|TRBJ2-7|TRBD1
CASRTGQGTYEQYF
>TRBV15|TRBJ1-1|.
CATSRDMTERAFF
>TRBV27|TRBJ2-3|.
CASSLGVGHTQYF
>TRBV28|TRBJ1-1|.
CASSLWEGDTEAFF
>TRBV5-5|TRBJ2-5|TRBD2
CASSLGSGRVMETQYF
>TRBV19|TRBJ1-5|.
CASSIVDQPQHF
>TRBV28|TRBJ2-7|TRBD1
CASTLSPGQPYEQYF
>TRBV19|TRBJ1-4|.
CASSPPSTGVNEKLFF
>TRBV19|TRBJ2-7|.
CASSIDLSRTYEQYF
>TRBV7-8|TRBJ1-5|.
CASSLGWGGSGQPQHF
>TRBV27|TRBJ2-2|TRBD2
CASKESGRPGTGELFF
>TRBV6-4|TRBJ2-2|TRBD2
CASSATSGRAGELFF